This T cell receptor (beta chain) was sequenced for a study of spatial heterogeneity in lung cancer. TCRdb processed the 5' RACE reads anew with MiXCR; each CDR3 protein has one entry. Of around 41,000 distinct CDR3 sequences in the sample, 6.5% to 8.5% were seen once. V shed 6 bases and J 3 bases; nucleotides not matched to a gene: 3. Germline V CDR1 and CDR2: SGDLS, YYNGEE. This CDR3 has 13 amino acids. This clonotype was counted only a few times. This sample's time point: sample taken at primary tumor resection. Whole RNA from tumor, nontumor lung or frozen PBMC was sequenced unsorted. The source of this sequence is a female donor with early-stage non-small cell lung cancer. The rearrangement uses TRBV9 and TRBJ2-3; 8 bases are shared with TRBD2. The material sequenced was PBMCs, taken at surgery. The chain's CDR3 is CASNGGGTDTQYF. The CDR3 DNA reads TGTGCCAGCAACGGCGGGGGGACAGATACGCAGTATTTT.